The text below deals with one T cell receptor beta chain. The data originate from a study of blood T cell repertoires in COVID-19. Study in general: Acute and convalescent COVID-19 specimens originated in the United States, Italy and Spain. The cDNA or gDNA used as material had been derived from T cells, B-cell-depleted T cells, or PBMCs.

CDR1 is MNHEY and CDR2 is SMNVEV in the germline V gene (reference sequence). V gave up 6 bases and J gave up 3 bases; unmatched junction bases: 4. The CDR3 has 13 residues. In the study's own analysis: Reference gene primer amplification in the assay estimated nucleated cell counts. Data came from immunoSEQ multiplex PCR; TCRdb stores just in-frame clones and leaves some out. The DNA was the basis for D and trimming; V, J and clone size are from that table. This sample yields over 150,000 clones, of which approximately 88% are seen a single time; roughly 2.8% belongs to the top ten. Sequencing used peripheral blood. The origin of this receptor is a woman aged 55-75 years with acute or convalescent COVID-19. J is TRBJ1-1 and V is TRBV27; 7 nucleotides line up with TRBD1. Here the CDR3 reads CASSRTGYTEAFF. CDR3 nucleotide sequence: TGTGCCAGCAGCAGGACAGGCTACACTGAAGCTTTCTTT.